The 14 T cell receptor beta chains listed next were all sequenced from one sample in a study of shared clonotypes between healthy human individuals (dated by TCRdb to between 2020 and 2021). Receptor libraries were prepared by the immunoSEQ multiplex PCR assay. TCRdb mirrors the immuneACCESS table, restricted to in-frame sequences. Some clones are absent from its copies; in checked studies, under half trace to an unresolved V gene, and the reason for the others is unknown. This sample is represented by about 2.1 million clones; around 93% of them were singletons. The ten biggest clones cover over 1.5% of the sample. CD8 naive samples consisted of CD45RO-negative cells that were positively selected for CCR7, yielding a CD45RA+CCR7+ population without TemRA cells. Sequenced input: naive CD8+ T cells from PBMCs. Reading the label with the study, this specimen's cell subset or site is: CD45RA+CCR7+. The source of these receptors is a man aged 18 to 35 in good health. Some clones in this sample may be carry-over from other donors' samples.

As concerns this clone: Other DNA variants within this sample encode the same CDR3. The CDR3 DNA reads as TGTGCCAGCAGTCCCGGACAGTTATATGGCTACACCTTC. Protein product: CASSPGQLYGYTF. The V and J genes are TRBV6-5 and TRBJ1-2, with D possibly TRBD1 on 6 matching bases. CDR3 length equals 13 residues. The V end was cut by 5 bases, the J end by 5 bases, with 12 bases between. Germline CDR1 reads MNHEY; CDR2 reads SVGAGI.

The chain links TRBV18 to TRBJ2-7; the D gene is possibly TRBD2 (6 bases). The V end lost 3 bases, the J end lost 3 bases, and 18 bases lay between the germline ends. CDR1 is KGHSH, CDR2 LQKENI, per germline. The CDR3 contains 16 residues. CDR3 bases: TGTGCCAGCTCACCTCACCGGGACTTCGGGGACTACGAGCAGTACTTC. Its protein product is CASSPHRDFGDYEQYF.

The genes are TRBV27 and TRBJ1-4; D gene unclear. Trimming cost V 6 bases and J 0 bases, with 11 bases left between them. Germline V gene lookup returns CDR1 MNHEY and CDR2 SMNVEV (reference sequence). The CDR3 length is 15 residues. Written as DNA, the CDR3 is TGTGCCAGCAGGAAGTTATACGCAACTAATGAAAAACTGTTTTTT. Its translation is CASRKLYATNEKLFF.

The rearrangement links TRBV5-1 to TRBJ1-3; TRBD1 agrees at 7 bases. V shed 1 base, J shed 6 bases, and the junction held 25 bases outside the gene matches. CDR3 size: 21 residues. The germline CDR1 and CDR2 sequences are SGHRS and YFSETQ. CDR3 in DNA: TGCGCCAGCAGCTTGACCCCCGGGACAGAAATAATTCAGGCGAACTTAAACACCATATATTTT. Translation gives CASSLTPGTEIIQANLNTIYF.

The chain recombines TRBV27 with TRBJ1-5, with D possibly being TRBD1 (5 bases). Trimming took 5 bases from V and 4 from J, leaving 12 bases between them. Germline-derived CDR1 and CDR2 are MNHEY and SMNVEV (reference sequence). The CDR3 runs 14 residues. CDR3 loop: CASSPRRTNQPQHF. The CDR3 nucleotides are TGTGCCAGCAGTCCCCGACGGACAAATCAGCCCCAGCATTTT.

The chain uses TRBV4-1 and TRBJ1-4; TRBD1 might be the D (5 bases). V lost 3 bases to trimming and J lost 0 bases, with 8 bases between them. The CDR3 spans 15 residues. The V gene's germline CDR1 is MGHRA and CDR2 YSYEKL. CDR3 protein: CASSHRQPTNEKLFF. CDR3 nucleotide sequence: TGCGCCAGCAGCCACCGACAGCCAACTAATGAAAAACTGTTTTTT.

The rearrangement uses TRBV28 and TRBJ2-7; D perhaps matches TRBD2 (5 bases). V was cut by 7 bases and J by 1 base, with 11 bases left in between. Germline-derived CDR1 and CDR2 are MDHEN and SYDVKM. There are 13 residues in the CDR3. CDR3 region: CASTLGVSYEQYF. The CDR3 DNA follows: TGTGCCAGCACCCTGGGAGTATCCTACGAGCAGTACTTC.

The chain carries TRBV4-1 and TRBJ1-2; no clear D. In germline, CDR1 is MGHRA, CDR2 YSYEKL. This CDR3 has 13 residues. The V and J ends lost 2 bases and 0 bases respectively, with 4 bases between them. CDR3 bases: TGCGCCAGCAGCCAATTGGCTAACTATGGCTACACCTTC. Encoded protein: CASSQLANYGYTF.

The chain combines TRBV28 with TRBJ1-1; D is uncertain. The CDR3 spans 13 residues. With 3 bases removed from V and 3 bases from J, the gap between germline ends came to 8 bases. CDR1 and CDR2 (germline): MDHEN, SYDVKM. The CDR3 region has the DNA TGTGCCAGCAGTTTCTGGGGAGACACTGAAGCTTTCTTT. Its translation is CASSFWGDTEAFF.

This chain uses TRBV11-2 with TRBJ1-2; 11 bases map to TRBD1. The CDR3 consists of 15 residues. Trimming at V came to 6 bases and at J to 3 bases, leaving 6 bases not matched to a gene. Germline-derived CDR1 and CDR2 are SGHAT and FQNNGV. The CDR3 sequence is CASRDMGQGDYGYTF. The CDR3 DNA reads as TGTGCCAGCAGAGATATGGGACAGGGGGACTATGGCTACACCTTC.

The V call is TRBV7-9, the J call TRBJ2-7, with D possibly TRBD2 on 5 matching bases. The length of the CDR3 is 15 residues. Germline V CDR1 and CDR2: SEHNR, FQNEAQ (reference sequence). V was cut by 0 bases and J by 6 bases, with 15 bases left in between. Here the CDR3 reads CASSLANSGSREQYF. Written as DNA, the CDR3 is TGTGCCAGCAGCTTAGCGAATTCGGGGTCACGCGAGCAGTACTTC.

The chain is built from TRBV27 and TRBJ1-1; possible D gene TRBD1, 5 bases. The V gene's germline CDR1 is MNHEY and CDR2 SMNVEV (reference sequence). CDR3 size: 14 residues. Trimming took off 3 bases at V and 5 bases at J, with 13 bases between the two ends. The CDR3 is CASSFQLGGTEAFF. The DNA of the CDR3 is TGTGCCAGCAGTTTCCAACTGGGGGGGACTGAAGCTTTCTTT.

The CDR3 here is CASSPRDRPKETQYF. CDR3 coding DNA: TGTGCCAGCAGCCCCCGAGACAGGCCGAAAGAGACCCAGTACTTC. This sequence joins TRBV28 and TRBJ2-5; possible D gene TRBD1, 6 bases. The germline gives CDR1 MDHEN, CDR2 SYDVKM. There are 15 residues in the CDR3. V was trimmed by 6 bases and J by 3 bases, leaving 17 bases between them.

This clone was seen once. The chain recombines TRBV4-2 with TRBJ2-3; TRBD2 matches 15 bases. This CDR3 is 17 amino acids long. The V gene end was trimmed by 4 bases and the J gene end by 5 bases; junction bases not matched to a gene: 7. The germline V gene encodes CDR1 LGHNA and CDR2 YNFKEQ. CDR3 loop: CASSPGLAGGPEDTQYF. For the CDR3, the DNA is TGTGCCAGCAGCCCCGGACTAGCGGGAGGGCCGGAAGATACGCAGTATTTT.